These 21 T cell receptor beta chains came from one sample sequenced in a study of T cells after yellow fever vaccination. Via MiXCR, TCRdb re-called the 5' RACE reads, giving one row per CDR3 protein. Here the sample spans a few hundred thousand distinct CDR3 sequences, approximately 4% being singletons. Sequencing used PBMCs, obtained 5 days after the yellow fever booster vaccination. The receptor source for this set is a man younger than 35 who received the YFV17D yellow fever vaccine.

With regard to this clonotype: One junction end disagrees with the germline gene, perhaps due to a read error. V gene TRBV7-7 combines with J gene TRBJ2-5; 8 bases fit TRBD2. The germline gives CDR1 SSHAT, CDR2 FNYEAQ (reference sequence). This CDR3 region has 16 residues. CDR3 in amino acids: CASSLGGGGYQETQYF. The CDR3 DNA reads TGTGCTAGCAGCTTAGGCGGCGGGGGGTACCAAGAGACCCAGTACTTC.

This clonotype was recorded many times. CDR3 nucleotide sequence: TGCGCCAGCAGCCGAAAGATATTGAGGGACGGCGCAGGGGGTCCCTACGAGCAGTACTTC. Its translation: CASSRKILRDGAGGPYEQYF. The chain has TRBV4-3 and TRBJ2-7; 7 bases are shared with TRBD1. V shed 4 bases and J 2 bases; nucleotides not matched to a gene: 23. The germline V gene encodes CDR1 LGHNA and CDR2 YSLEER. The CDR3 is made up of 20 amino acids.

The genes are TRBV20-1 and TRBJ2-1, with TRBD2 as a possible D gene (6 bases). Germline CDR1 and CDR2: DFQATT and SNEGSKA (reference sequence). With 4 bases removed from V and 10 bases from J, the gap between germline ends came to 11 bases. This CDR3 has 11 amino acids. The CDR3 spells CSAKGGAEQFF. The CDR3 DNA sequence: TGCAGTGCTAAGGGCGGGGCCGAGCAGTTCTTC.

This clonotype was recorded a few times. The chain employs TRBV5-6 and TRBJ2-7, with 8 bases lining up with TRBD1. Germline trimming cut 2 bases from V and 6 bases from J; bases unmatched to any gene: 10. Germline CDR1 SGHDT, CDR2 YYEEEE. The length of the CDR3 is 15 residues. The DNA for the CDR3 is TGTGCCAGCAGCTTACTGGGTCAGGGGGCGATCGAGCAGTACGTC. Translated: CASSLLGQGAIEQYV.

In regard to this clonotype: Mismatch with germline at one junction end may stem from a read error. The rearrangement links TRBV7-9 to TRBJ1-1; D is ambiguous. Germline values: CDR1 SEHNR, CDR2 FQNEAQ (reference sequence). The CDR3 is made up of 13 amino acids. CDR3: CASSIAENTEAFF. The CDR3 DNA reads as TGTGCCAGCAGCATAGCAGAGAACACTGAAGCTTTCTTT.

The V and J genes are TRBV27 and TRBJ2-3; D gene ambiguous. The CDR3 has 16 residues. The germline V gene encodes CDR1 MNHEY and CDR2 SMNVEV (reference sequence). V dropped 8 bases and J dropped 2 bases, with 20 bases sitting between them. The CDR3, as DNA: TGTGCCAGCTCCCCCCAACCAATGGGGTACACAGATACGCAGTATTTT. It is translated as CASSPQPMGYTDTQYF.

This clonotype was seen many times. This chain connects TRBV6-2 or TRBV6-3 to TRBJ1-1; no firm D call. V lost 0 bases to trimming and J lost 4 bases, with 9 bases between them. The CDR3 spans 14 residues. Germline lookup yields CDR1 MNHEY and CDR2 SVGEGT. DNA of the CDR3: TGTGCCAGCAGTTACTCTGGAGGGATCACTGAAGCTTTCTTT. It translates to CASSYSGGITEAFF.

The table lists this clonotype with a few counts. The chain links TRBV9 to TRBJ1-2, with D perhaps matching TRBD1 (5 bases). The CDR3 runs 14 residues. V shed 4 bases and J shed 5 bases, with 15 bases lying between them. Per the germline V gene, CDR1 is SGDLS and CDR2 is YYNGEE. The CDR3 here is CASSSAGTAYGYTF. The CDR3 DNA reads as TGTGCCAGCAGCAGCGCCGGGACGGCTTATGGCTACACCTTC.

The count of this clonotype is one. The chain has TRBV2 and TRBJ1-2, with a tentative D call TRBD1 (6 bases). The V end lost 6 bases, the J end lost 3 bases, and 17 bases lay between the germline ends. Germline CDR1 reads SNHLY; CDR2 reads FYNNEI. This CDR3 has 15 residues. This CDR3 is CASRERHRVDYGYTF. DNA of the CDR3: TGTGCCAGCAGAGAACGACACAGGGTGGACTATGGCTACACCTTC.

The V gene is TRBV7-2, the J gene TRBJ1-1; no definite D call. Germline CDR1 reads SGHTA; CDR2 reads FQGNSA. This CDR3 has 15 amino acids. Trimming stripped 5 bases from V and 0 bases from J, with 13 bases between. The CDR3 protein is CASSLQVSMNTEAFF. The CDR3 bases are TGTGCCAGCAGCCTCCAGGTTTCGATGAACACTGAAGCTTTCTTT.

This clonotype was detected only a few times. This sequence joins TRBV5-1 and TRBJ2-1; TRBD2 agrees at 7 bases. Germline V gene data show CDR1 as SGHRS and CDR2 as YFSETQ. The J segment lost 4 bases and the V segment lost 3 bases, leaving 4 bases of the junction unmatched. The CDR3 covers 14 residues. The CDR3 nucleotides read TGCGCCAGCAGCTCCGGGACTACATACAATGAGCAGTTCTTC. Translation gives CASSSGTTYNEQFF.

The chain is built from TRBV7-9 and TRBJ2-7; TRBD1 aligns across 8 bases. CDR1 is SEHNR, CDR2 FQNEAQ, per germline (reference sequence). The J segment lost 6 bases and the V segment lost 5 bases, leaving 18 bases of the junction unmatched. The CDR3 sequence is 17 residues long. The CDR3 nucleotides read TGTGCCAGCAGCGCACCGGGACGGACAGGGTTCCGCGGCGAGCAGTACGTC. It specifies CASSAPGRTGFRGEQYV.

V usage is TRBV20-1 and J usage is TRBJ2-7, with D tentatively TRBD1 (5 bases). CDR1 DFQATT and CDR2 SNEGSKA come from the germline V gene (reference sequence). The CDR3 runs 11 residues. The DNA of the CDR3 is TGCAGGACGCCTCAGGGTTACGAGCAGTACGTC. It yields the protein CRTPQGYEQYV.

In its sample, this clonotype was seen many times. The chain is built from TRBV6-6 and TRBJ2-3, with a weak D call TRBD2 (5 bases). V was pared by 2 bases and J by 4 bases, with 16 bases between. The germline V gene encodes CDR1 MNHNY and CDR2 SVGAGI (reference sequence). The CDR3 runs 16 residues. The CDR3 region has the DNA TGTGCCAGCAGTTACCCCCGGGGTGAGAGGCCAGATACGCAGTATTTT. This gives the protein CASSYPRGERPDTQYF.

The table lists this clonotype with many counts. This chain uses TRBV9 with TRBJ1-2; TRBD1 might be the D (5 bases). V dropped 2 bases and J dropped 1 base, with 15 bases sitting between them. CDR3 length: 16 amino acids. Germline V lookup: CDR1 SGDLS, CDR2 YYNGEE. Here the CDR3 DNA reads TGTGCCAGCAGCGTGGGAGGGGCGGCCGATAACTATGGCTACACCTTC. This codes for CASSVGGAADNYGYTF. The whole variable domain, remainder taken from reference TRBV9 and TRBJ1-2, is DSGVTQTPKHLITATGQRVTLRCSPRSGDLSVYWYQQSLDQGLQFLIQYYNGEERAKGNILERFSAQQFPDLHSELNLSSLELGDSALYFCASSVGGAADNYGYTFGSGTRLTVV.

This clonotype showed up just a few times. V gene TRBV20-1 combines with J gene TRBJ1-2; D ambiguous. The CDR3 is 15 residues long. V lost 1 base to trimming and J lost 2 bases, with 14 bases between them. From germline, CDR1 is DFQATT and CDR2 SNEGSKA (reference sequence). CDR3 DNA sequence: TGCAGTGCTAGAGTGTCTATAGGAGTAAACTATGGCTACACCTTC. Encoded protein: CSARVSIGVNYGYTF.

This clonotype was picked up many times. The chain is built from TRBV6-5 and TRBJ1-6; 7 bases map to TRBD1. The V gene end was trimmed by 6 bases and the J gene end by 8 bases; junction bases not matched to a gene: 7. This CDR3 region has 14 residues. CDR1 is MNHEY and CDR2 is SVGAGI in the germline V gene. CDR3 in DNA: TGTGCCAGCAGCTACGACAGGGCCGATTCACCCCTCCACTTT. Its translation is CASSYDRADSPLHF.

This clonotype was detected ten times or more. The chain combines TRBV6-6 with TRBJ2-1; D is unresolved. Looked up from germline, CDR1 is MNHNY and CDR2 is SVGAGI (reference sequence). The CDR3 is made up of 14 amino acids. With 11 bases removed from V and 3 bases from J, the gap between germline ends came to 17 bases. CDR3 in amino acids: CALTPSSSYNEQFF. CDR3 nucleotides: TGTGCCCTCACCCCGAGCAGCAGCTACAATGAGCAGTTCTTC.

This clonotype occurred many times. The V call is TRBV27, the J call TRBJ2-1; D unclear. V lost 0 bases and J 8 bases, leaving 20 bases between the germline ends. CDR1 is MNHEY and CDR2 is SMNVEV in the germline V gene (reference sequence). The length of the CDR3 is 17 residues. The CDR3 loop is CASSLSLARPPSDEQFF. Written as DNA, the CDR3 is TGTGCCAGCAGTTTATCTTTGGCTCGCCCCCCGTCCGATGAGCAGTTCTTC.

The sample holds a few counts of this clonotype. J is TRBJ1-4 and V is TRBV4-2; 9 bases are a match to TRBD1. CDR3 length equals 15 residues. V gave up 2 bases and J gave up 8 bases; unmatched junction bases: 6. CDR1 is LGHNA and CDR2 is YNFKEQ in the germline V gene. CDR3 region: CASSQTGGHGEKLFF. CDR3 bases: TGTGCCAGCAGCCAAACAGGGGGCCACGGCGAAAAACTGTTTTTT.

This sequence joins TRBV20-1 and TRBJ2-2; 7 bases agree with TRBD2. The CDR3 spans 16 residues. J gave up 4 bases and V 0 bases, and 8 bases lay outside the gene matches. Germline CDR1 reads DFQATT; CDR2 reads SNEGSKA (reference sequence). CDR3 region: CSARDFRGDSTGELFF. DNA for the CDR3: TGCAGTGCTAGAGATTTTCGGGGGGATTCCACCGGGGAGCTGTTTTTT.